A selection of T cell receptor beta chains follows, all from one sample in a study of blood T cell repertoires in COVID-19. Measured with immunoSEQ multiplex PCR; TCRdb has only the in-frame clones, and not every one. This sample yields tens of thousands of clones, of which roughly four fifths are seen a single time; 2% to 2.5% belongs to the top ten. Input material: peripheral blood. These receptors came from a woman in her 70s with COVID-19, enrolled during active disease. The CDR3 runs from the conserved cysteine through the conserved F or W. A D gene is named only where the DNA matches it firmly. Size is stated for part of the rows, as once, few or many counts, or as a class when the clone is expanded.

d_gene,abundance,j_gene,v_gene,CDR3aa,CDR3nt
TRBD1,-,TRBJ2-7,TRBV2,CASKGTGNSYEQYF,TGTGCCAGCAAGGGGACAGGCAATTCCTACGAGCAGTACTTC
-,-,TRBJ2-2,TRBV21-1,CASSKTRGDTGELFF,TGTGCCAGCAGCAAAACCAGGGGGGACACCGGGGAGCTGTTTTTT
-,-,TRBJ1-1,TRBV6-6,CASSLLNTEAFF,TGTGCCAGCAGTTTATTGAACACTGAAGCTTTCTTT
TRBD1,-,TRBJ1-4,TRBV5-1,CASSLTGAATNEKLFF,TGCGCCAGCAGCTTGACAGGGGCCGCAACTAATGAAAAACTGTTTTTT
TRBD1,-,TRBJ2-5,TRBV11-1,CASSSGTGETQYF,TGTGCCAGCAGCTCCGGGACAGGGGAGACCCAGTACTTC
-,-,TRBJ1-2,TRBV6-5,CASSIKVGAGYGYTF,TGTGCCAGCAGCATCAAAGTGGGGGCTGGGTATGGCTACACCTTC
TRBD1,-,TRBJ1-1,TRBV27,CASSPQTGGTEAFF,TGTGCCAGCAGTCCCCAGACAGGGGGCACTGAAGCTTTCTTT
TRBD2,-,TRBJ2-1,TRBV27,CASSPLRTSGGYNEQFF,TGTGCCAGCAGTCCACTCAGGACTAGCGGGGGCTACAATGAGCAGTTCTTC
-,-,TRBJ1-3,TRBV6-6,CASTLTAGNTIYF,TGTGCCAGCACCCTCACGGCTGGAAACACCATATATTTT
-,-,TRBJ1-5,TRBV5-5,CASSLGQPYSNQPQHF,TGTGCCAGCAGCTTAGGACAGCCTTATAGCAATCAGCCCCAGCATTTT
-,-,TRBJ1-2,TRBV6-2/TRBV6-3,CASSYSTGVYGYTF,TGTGCCAGCAGTTACTCGACAGGAGTCTATGGCTACACCTTC
-,-,TRBJ1-2,TRBV3-1/TRBV3-2,CASSLAGDGYTF,TGTGCCAGCAGCTTGGCAGGGGATGGCTACACCTTC
-,-,TRBJ1-4,TRBV5-1,CASSQSNRVFEKLFF,TGCGCCAGCAGCCAATCAAACAGGGTTTTTGAAAAACTGTTTTTT
TRBD1,-,TRBJ1-4,TRBV7-2,CASSLDGQGGRKLFF,TGTGCCAGCAGCTTAGATGGACAGGGGGGGAGAAAACTGTTTTTT
TRBD1,few,TRBJ1-1,TRBV11-2,CASSLDRGPGNTEAFF,TGTGCCAGCAGCCTGGACAGGGGGCCCGGAAACACTGAAGCTTTCTTT
TRBD2,-,TRBJ2-3,TRBV7-8,CASSQGLAGGPADTQYF,TGTGCCAGCAGCCAGGGACTAGCGGGGGGGCCTGCTGATACGCAGTATTTT
-,-,TRBJ1-5,TRBV19,CASSSSDSYSNQPQHF,TGTGCCAGTAGTTCCTCGGACAGTTATAGCAATCAGCCCCAGCATTTT
TRBD1,-,TRBJ1-5,TRBV7-8,CASSAIQQGNHQPQHF,TGTGCCAGCAGCGCCATACAACAGGGGAACCATCAGCCCCAGCATTTT
-,-,TRBJ1-1,TRBV7-9,CASSLAQGTEAFF,TGTGCCAGCAGCTTAGCGCAGGGTACTGAAGCTTTCTTT
-,-,TRBJ2-1,TRBV6-2/TRBV6-3,CASSYSRAGSYNEQFF,TGTGCCAGCAGTTACTCGAGGGCAGGCTCCTACAATGAGCAGTTCTTC
TRBD1,-,TRBJ1-6,TRBV7-2,CASSLVGTVNSPLHF,TGTGCCAGCAGCTTAGTAGGGACAGTCAATTCACCCCTCCACTTT
-,medium-sized,TRBJ2-7,TRBV6-6,CASSSQGGGSDEQYF,TGTGCCAGCAGTTCCCAGGGCGGGGGCTCGGACGAGCAGTACTTC
-,-,TRBJ1-4,TRBV2,CAISREVDEKLFF,TGTGCCATCTCGAGGGAAGTTGATGAAAAACTGTTTTTT
TRBD2,-,TRBJ2-2,TRBV27,CASSLPGGPHTGELFF,TGTGCCAGCAGTTTACCGGGGGGGCCCCACACCGGGGAGCTGTTTTTT
TRBD1,-,TRBJ2-3,TRBV11-3,CASSRRQGRTDTQYF,TGTGCCAGCAGCAGAAGACAGGGTCGTACAGATACGCAGTATTTT
-,-,TRBJ1-1,TRBV7-7,CASSLAPVAGNTEAFF,TGTGCCAGCAGCTTAGCCCCTGTCGCAGGGAACACTGAAGCTTTCTTT
-,-,TRBJ1-1,TRBV28,CASSYTFSGSEAFF,TGTGCCAGCAGTTATACCTTCTCGGGGAGTGAAGCTTTCTTT
TRBD2,-,TRBJ2-2,TRBV3-1/TRBV3-2,CASSQEGLAGGGTGELFF,TGTGCCAGCAGCCAAGAGGGACTAGCGGGGGGAGGTACCGGGGAGCTGTTTTTT